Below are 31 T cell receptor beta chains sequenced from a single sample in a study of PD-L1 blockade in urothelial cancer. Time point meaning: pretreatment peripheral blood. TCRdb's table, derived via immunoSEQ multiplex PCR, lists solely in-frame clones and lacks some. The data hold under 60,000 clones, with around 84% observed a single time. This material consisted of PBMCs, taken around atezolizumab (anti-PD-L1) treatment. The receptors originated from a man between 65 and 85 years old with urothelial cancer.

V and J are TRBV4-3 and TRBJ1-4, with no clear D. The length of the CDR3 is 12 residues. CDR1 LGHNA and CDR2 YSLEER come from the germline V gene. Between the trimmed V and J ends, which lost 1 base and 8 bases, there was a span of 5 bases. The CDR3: CASSQGREKLFF. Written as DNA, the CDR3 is TGCGCCAGCAGCCAAGGGAGGGAAAAACTGTTTTTT.

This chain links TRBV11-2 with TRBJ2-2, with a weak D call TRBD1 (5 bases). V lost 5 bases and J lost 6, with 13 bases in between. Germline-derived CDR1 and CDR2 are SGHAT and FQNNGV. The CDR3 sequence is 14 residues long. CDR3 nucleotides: TGTGCCAGCAGCCTTGAACAGGTCGCCGGGGAGCTGTTTTTT. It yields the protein CASSLEQVAGELFF.

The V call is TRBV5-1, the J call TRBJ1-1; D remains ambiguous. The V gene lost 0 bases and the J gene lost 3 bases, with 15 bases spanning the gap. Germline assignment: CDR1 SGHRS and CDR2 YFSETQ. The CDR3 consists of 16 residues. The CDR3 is CASSLAASVVDTEAFF. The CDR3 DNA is TGCGCCAGCAGCTTGGCGGCCAGCGTGGTGGACACTGAAGCTTTCTTT.

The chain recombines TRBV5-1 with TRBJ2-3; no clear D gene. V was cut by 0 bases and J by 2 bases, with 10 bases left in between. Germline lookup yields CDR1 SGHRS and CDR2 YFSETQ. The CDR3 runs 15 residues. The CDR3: CASSLGHNPTDTQYF. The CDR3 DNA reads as TGCGCCAGCAGCTTGGGACACAACCCCACAGATACGCAGTATTTT.

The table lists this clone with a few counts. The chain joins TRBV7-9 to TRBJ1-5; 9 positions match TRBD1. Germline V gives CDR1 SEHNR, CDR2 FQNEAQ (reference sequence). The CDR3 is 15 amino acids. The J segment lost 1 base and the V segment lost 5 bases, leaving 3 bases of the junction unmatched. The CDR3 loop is CASSTGQGSNQPQHF. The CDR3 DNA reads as TGTGCCAGCAGCACGGGACAGGGCAGCAATCAGCCCCAGCATTTT.

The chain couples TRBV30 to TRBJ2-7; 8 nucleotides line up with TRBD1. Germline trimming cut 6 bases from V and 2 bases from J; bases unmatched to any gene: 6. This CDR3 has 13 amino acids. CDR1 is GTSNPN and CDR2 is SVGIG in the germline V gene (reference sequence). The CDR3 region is CACRQGPAYEQYF. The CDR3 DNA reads TGTGCCTGCCGACAGGGGCCGGCCTACGAGCAGTACTTC.

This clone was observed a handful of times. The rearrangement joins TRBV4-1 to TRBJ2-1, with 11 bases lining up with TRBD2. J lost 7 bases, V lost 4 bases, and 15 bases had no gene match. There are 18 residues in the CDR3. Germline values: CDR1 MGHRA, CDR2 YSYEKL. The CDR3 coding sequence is TGCGCCAGCAGCCCGAACCCCTTTAGCGGGAGGGCAAGGAATGAGCAGTTCTTC. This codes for CASSPNPFSGRARNEQFF.

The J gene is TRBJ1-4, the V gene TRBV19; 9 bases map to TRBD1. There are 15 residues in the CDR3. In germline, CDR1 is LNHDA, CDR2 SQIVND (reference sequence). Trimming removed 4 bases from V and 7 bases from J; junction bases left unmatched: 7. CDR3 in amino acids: CASSNTQGAREKLFF. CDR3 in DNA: TGTGCCAGTAGTAACACACAGGGGGCGCGTGAAAAACTGTTTTTT.

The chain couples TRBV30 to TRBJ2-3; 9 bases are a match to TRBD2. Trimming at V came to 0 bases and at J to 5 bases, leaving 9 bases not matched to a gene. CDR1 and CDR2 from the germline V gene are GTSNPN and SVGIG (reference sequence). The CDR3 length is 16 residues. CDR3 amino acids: CAWSVRSGGRVDTQYF. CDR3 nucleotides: TGTGCCTGGAGTGTACGAAGCGGGGGGCGGGTAGATACGCAGTATTTT. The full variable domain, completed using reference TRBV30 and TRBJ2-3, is SQTIHQWPATLVQPVGSPLSLECTVEGTSNPNLYWYRQAAGRGLQLLFYSVGIGQISSEVPQNLSASRPQDRQFILSSKKLLLSDSGFYLCAWSVRSGGRVDTQYFGPGTRLTVL.

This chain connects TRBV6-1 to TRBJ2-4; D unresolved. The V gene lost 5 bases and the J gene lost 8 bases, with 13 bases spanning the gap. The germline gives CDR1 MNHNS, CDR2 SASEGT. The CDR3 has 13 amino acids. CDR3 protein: CASSLRLTDIQYF. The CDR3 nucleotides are TGTGCCAGCAGTCTACGCCTCACGGACATTCAGTACTTC.

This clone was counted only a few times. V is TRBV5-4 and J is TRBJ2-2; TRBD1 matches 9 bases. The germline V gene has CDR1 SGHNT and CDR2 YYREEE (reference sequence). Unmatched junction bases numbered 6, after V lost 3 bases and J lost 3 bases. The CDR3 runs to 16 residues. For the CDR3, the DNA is TGTGCCAGCAGCTCTGGCGGGACAGGGCACACCGGGGAGCTGTTTTTT. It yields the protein CASSSGGTGHTGELFF.

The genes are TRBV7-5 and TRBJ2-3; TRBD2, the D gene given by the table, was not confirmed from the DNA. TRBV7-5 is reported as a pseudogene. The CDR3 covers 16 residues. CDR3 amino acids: CVRSGGLAGVEDTQYF. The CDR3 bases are TGTGTCAGAAGCGGTGGACTAGCGGGCGTTGAAGATACGCAGTATTTT.

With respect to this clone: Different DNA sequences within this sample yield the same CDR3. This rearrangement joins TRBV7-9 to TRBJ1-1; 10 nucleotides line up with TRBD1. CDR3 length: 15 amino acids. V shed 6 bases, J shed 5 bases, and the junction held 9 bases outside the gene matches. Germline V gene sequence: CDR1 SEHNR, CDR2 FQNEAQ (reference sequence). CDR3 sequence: CASSWDRGLGTEAFF. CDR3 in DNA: TGTGCCAGCAGTTGGGACAGGGGATTGGGGACTGAAGCTTTCTTT.

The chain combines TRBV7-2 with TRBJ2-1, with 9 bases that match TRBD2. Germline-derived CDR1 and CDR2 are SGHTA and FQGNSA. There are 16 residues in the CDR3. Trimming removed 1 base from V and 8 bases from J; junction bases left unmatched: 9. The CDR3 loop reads CASSLGLRGGGHEQFF. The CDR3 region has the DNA TGTGCCAGCAGCTTAGGATTGCGGGGGGGCGGGCATGAGCAGTTCTTC. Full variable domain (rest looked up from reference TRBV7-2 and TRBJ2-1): GAGVSQSPSNKVTEKGKDVELRCDPISGHTALYWYRQSLGQGLEFLIYFQGNSAPDKSGLPSDRFSAERTGGSVSTLTIQRTQQEDSAVYLCASSLGLRGGGHEQFFGPGTRLTVL.

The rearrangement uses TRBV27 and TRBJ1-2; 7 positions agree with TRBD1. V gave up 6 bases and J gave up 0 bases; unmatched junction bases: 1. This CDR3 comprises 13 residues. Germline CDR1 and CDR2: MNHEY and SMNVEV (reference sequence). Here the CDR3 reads CASRTGTNYGYTF. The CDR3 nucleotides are TGTGCCAGCAGGACAGGGACTAACTATGGCTACACCTTC.

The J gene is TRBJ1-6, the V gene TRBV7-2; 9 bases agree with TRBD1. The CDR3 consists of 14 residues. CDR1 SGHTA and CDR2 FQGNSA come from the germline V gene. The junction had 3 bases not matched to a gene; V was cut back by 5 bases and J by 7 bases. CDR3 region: CASSQGQGNSPLHF. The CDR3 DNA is TGTGCCAGCAGCCAAGGACAGGGGAATTCACCCCTCCACTTT.

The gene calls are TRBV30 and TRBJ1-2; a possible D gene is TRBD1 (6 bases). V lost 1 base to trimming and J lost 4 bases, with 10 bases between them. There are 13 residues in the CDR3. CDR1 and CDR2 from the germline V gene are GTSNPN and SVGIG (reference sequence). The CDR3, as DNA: TGTGCCTGGAGTGGGGGGCCCACCTATGGCTACACCTTC. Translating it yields CAWSGGPTYGYTF.

The CDR3 region has the DNA TGCGCCAGCAGCTTGCTTCGTGGTGGGGGGGCCGCTGAAGCTTTCTTT. As protein: CASSLLRGGGAAEAFF. The chain links TRBV5-1 to TRBJ1-1; a weak D match, TRBD1 (6 bases). Germline CDR1 and CDR2: SGHRS and YFSETQ. V was cut by 1 base and J by 6 bases, with 19 bases left in between. This CDR3 contains 16 residues.

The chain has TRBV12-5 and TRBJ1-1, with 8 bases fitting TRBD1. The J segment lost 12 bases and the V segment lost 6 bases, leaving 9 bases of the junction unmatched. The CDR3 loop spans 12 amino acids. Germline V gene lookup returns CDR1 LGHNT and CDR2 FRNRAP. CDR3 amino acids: CASGPTGVRPFF. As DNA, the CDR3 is TGTGCTAGTGGGCCGACAGGGGTGAGGCCTTTCTTT.

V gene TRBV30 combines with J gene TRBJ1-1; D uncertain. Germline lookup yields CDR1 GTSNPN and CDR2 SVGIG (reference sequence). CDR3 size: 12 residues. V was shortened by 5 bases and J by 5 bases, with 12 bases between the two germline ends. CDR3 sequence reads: CAWDFPGTEAFF. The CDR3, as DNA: TGTGCCTGGGACTTCCCCGGGACTGAAGCTTTCTTT.

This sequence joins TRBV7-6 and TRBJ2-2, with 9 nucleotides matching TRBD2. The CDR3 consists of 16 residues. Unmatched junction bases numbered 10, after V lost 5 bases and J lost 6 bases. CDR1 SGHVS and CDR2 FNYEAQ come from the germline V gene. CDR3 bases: TGTGCCAGCAGCACCGGTAGCGGGAGAGGGGCCGGGGAGCTGTTTTTT. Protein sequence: CASSTGSGRGAGELFF. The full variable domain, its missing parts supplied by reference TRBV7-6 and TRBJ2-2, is GAGVSQSPRYKVTKRGQDVALRCDPISGHVSLYWYRQALGQGPEFLTYFNYEAQQDKSGLPNDRFSAERPEGSISTLTIQRTEQRDSAMYRCASSTGSGRGAGELFFGEGSRLTVL.

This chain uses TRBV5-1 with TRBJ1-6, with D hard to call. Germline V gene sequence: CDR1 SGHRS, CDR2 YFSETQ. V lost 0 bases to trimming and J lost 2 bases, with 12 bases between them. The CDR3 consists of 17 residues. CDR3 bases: TGCGCCAGCAGCTTGGGGCGGATATCCACCTATAATTCACCCCTCCACTTT. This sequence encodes CASSLGRISTYNSPLHF.

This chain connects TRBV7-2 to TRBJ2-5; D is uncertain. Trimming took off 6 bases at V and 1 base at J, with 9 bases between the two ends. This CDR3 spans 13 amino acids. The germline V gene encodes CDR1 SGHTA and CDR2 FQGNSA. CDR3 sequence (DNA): TGTGCCAGCAGACCCAAGCCCCAAGAGACCCAGTACTTC. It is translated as CASRPKPQETQYF.

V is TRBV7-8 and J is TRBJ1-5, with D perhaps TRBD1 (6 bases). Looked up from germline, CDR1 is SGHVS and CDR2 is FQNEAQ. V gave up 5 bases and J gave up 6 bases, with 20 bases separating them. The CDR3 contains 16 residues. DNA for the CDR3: TGTGCCAGCAGCCCATCGGGCGGGGGGGCTAGTCAGCCCCAGCATTTT. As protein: CASSPSGGGASQPQHF.

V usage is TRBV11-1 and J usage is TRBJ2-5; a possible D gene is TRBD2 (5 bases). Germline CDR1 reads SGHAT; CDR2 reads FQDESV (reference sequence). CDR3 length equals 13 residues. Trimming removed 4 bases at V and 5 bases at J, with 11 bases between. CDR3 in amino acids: CASSSNGGETQYF. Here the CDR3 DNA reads TGTGCCAGCAGCTCGAATGGCGGGGAGACCCAGTACTTC.

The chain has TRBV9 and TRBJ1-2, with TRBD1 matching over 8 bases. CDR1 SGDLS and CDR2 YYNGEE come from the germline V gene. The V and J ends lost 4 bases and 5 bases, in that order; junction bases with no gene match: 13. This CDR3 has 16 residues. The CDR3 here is CASSSRDRYRGYGYTF. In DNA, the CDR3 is TGTGCCAGCAGCTCCCGGGACAGGTACAGGGGATATGGCTACACCTTC.

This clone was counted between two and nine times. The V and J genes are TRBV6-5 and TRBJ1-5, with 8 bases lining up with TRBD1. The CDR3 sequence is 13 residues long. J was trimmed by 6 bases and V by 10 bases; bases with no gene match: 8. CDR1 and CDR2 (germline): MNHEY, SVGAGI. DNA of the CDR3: TGTGCCACCTCGACAGGGGAGGGTCAGCCCCAGCATTTT. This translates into CATSTGEGQPQHF.

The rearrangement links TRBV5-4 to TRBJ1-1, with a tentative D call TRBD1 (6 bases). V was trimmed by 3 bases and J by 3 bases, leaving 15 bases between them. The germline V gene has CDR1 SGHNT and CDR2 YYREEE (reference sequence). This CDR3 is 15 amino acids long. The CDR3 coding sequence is TGTGCCAGCAGCTCCAAAAACAGGGCCTACACTGAAGCTTTCTTT. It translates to CASSSKNRAYTEAFF. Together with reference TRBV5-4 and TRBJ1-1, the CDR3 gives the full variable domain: ETGVTQSPTHLIKTRGQQVTLRCSSQSGHNTVSWYQQALGQGPQFIFQYYREEENGRGNFPPRFSGLQFPNYSSELNVNALELDDSALYLCASSSKNRAYTEAFFGQGTRLTVV.

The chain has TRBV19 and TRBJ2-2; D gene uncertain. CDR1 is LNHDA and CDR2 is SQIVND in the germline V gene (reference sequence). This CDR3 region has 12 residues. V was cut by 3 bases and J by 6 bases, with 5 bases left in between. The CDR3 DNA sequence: TGTGCCAGTAGTATTTTCGCCGGGGAGCTGTTTTTT. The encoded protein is CASSIFAGELFF.

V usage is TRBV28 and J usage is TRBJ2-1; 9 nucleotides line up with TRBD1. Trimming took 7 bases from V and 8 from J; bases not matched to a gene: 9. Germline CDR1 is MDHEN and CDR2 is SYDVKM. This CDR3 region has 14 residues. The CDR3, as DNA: TGTGCCAGCAAGACAGGGGGAGGGGTGGATGAGCAGTTCTTC. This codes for CASKTGGGVDEQFF.

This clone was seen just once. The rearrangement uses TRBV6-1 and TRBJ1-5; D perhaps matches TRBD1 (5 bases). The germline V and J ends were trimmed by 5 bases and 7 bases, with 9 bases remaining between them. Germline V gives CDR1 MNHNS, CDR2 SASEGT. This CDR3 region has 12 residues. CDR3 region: CASSRQTQPQHF. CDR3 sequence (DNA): TGTGCCAGCAGTAGACAGACCCAGCCCCAGCATTTT.